Only a few counts were recorded for the clone carrying this TCR delta chain. CDR1 is GEAIGNYY, CDR2 EKD, per germline. The CDR3 sequence is 19 residues long. V lost 5 bases to trimming and J lost 0 bases; unmatched junction nucleotides: 17. This specimen comes from a study of gamma delta lymphoproliferative disorders and STAT genes. TCRdb redid clone calling on the multiplex PCR reads using CATT. Among about 1,500 delta-chain clones listed, roughly 2.1% were seen once. Sequencing used genomic DNA taken from PBMCs of patients and controls. Controls were healthy adult blood donors matched for age and sex.

The V call is TRDV2, the J call TRDJ1; TRDD3 matches 10 bases. The sequence was collected from a human donor in good health. Sequencing input: blood. The CDR3 here is CACAKLPTGGLKYTDKLIF. CDR3 sequence (DNA): TGTGCCTGTGCCAAACTACCCACTGGGGGATTGAAGTACACCGATAAACTCATCTTT.